This is a list of T cell receptor beta chains from one sample in a study of long-term antiretroviral therapy in people with HIV. Sequencing used immunoSEQ multiplex PCR; TCRdb keeps in-frame clones, though not all of them. The repertoire consists of 22,000 or so clones, with approximately 89% occurring once and the leading ten covering 2.5% to 3.5%. The starting material was unsorted PBMCs, obtained 2.6 years after starting antiretroviral therapy. These receptors were collected from a woman in her fifties or sixties with HIV. The CDR3 runs from the conserved cysteine through the conserved F or W. D genes are given only for firm matches. Clone size is given for some rows only: seen once, a few or many times, or a class if the clone is expanded.

d_call,clone_size,cdr3_length,v_call,j_call,cdr3_aa,cdr3_nt
TRBD2,-,15,TRBV7-9,TRBJ2-7,CASSRPTSGTYEQYF,TGTGCCAGCAGTCGTCCTACTAGCGGAACCTACGAGCAGTACTTC
-,-,17,TRBV2,TRBJ2-7,CASSEGHRVEDPYEQYF,TGTGCCAGCAGTGAAGGACATCGGGTGGAAGACCCCTACGAGCAGTACTTC
-,-,14,TRBV19,TRBJ2-1,CASSMSDHLHEQFF,TGTGCCAGTAGTATGTCGGACCACCTCCATGAGCAGTTCTTC
-,-,11,TRBV20-1,TRBJ2-7,CSATWRGEQYF,TGCAGTGCAACGTGGCGCGGCGAGCAGTACTTC
TRBD2,-,15,TRBV7-9,TRBJ2-7,CASSLVLAGVYEQYF,TGTGCCAGCAGCTTAGTGTTAGCGGGAGTCTACGAGCAGTACTTC
TRBD1,-,15,TRBV5-4,TRBJ1-3,CASSPLGTAGNTIYF,TGTGCCAGCAGCCCTTTAGGGACAGCTGGAAACACCATATATTTT
TRBD1,-,13,TRBV7-6,TRBJ1-5,CASSEGAGEPQHF,TGTGCCAGCAGCGAGGGGGCAGGGGAGCCCCAGCATTTT
TRBD1,-,17,TRBV28,TRBJ1-4,CASSLFYGTATNEKLFF,TGTGCCAGCAGTTTATTTTACGGGACAGCAACTAATGAAAAACTGTTTTTT
-,-,13,TRBV6-4,TRBJ2-2,CASSDFKGGELFF,TGTGCCAGCAGTGACTTTAAGGGCGGGGAGCTGTTTTTT
TRBD1,-,15,TRBV7-2,TRBJ2-7,CASSIRDRDVYEQYF,TGTGCCAGCAGCATCCGGGACAGGGATGTCTACGAGCAGTACTTC
TRBD1,-,16,TRBV30,TRBJ1-4,CAWSSGTGVWNEKLFF,TGTGCCTGGAGCTCCGGGACAGGGGTATGGAATGAAAAACTGTTTTTT
-,-,13,TRBV6-5,TRBJ1-4,CASRKLIGEKLFF,TGTGCCAGCAGAAAACTCATCGGGGAAAAACTGTTTTTT
-,-,14,TRBV4-1,TRBJ2-3,CASSQSFGADTQYF,TGCGCCAGCAGCCAAAGTTTCGGAGCAGATACGCAGTATTTT
-,-,15,TRBV7-9,TRBJ2-5,CASSLVGNARETQYF,TGTGCCAGCAGCTTAGTTGGGAACGCTCGGGAGACCCAGTACTTC
TRBD2,-,13,TRBV29-1,TRBJ2-5,CSVVSGDQETQYF,TGCAGCGTAGTCAGCGGGGACCAAGAGACCCAGTACTTC
-,-,16,TRBV28,TRBJ1-3,CASGVGHSSSGNTIYF,TGTGCCAGCGGGGTCGGACATAGTTCCTCTGGAAACACCATATATTTT
TRBD2,-,14,TRBV27,TRBJ2-5,CASSFQAGVETQYF,TGTGCCAGCAGTTTCCAAGCGGGAGTGGAGACCCAGTACTTC
-,-,13,TRBV19,TRBJ2-1,CASRRGNGNEQFF,TGTGCCAGTAGGCGTGGAAATGGGAATGAGCAGTTCTTC
-,few,11,TRBV29-1,TRBJ1-2,CSTRDIYGYTF,TGCAGCACAAGGGACATCTATGGCTACACCTTC
TRBD1,-,14,TRBV5-6,TRBJ1-4,CASSWQGEDEKLFF,TGTGCCAGCAGCTGGCAGGGGGAAGATGAAAAACTGTTTTTT
-,-,15,TRBV9,TRBJ2-7,CASSVGKGQRNEQYF,TGTGCCAGCAGCGTAGGAAAGGGGCAAAGGAACGAGCAGTACTTC
-,-,14,TRBV11-2,TRBJ1-3,CASSLGSPGNTIYF,TGTGCCAGCAGCTTAGGATCCCCAGGAAACACCATATATTTT
-,-,15,TRBV7-6,TRBJ2-7,CASSLFGLPAYEQYF,TGTGCCAGCAGCTTATTCGGACTACCCGCCTACGAGCAGTACTTC
-,-,15,TRBV6-5,TRBJ1-2,CASTPGTTGDYGYTF,TGTGCCAGCACCCCCGGGACAACAGGCGACTATGGCTACACCTTC
-,-,14,TRBV7-9,TRBJ1-2,CASSLAGVYYGYTF,TGTGCCAGCAGCTTAGCGGGGGTCTACTATGGCTACACCTTC
-,-,13,TRBV28,TRBJ1-2,CASSFQDYVTPQF,TGTGCCAGCAGTTTCCAGGACTACGTCACCCCCCAATTC
TRBD2,-,13,TRBV7-2,TRBJ2-1,CASSPGLAGGQFF,TGTGCCAGCAGCCCGGGACTAGCGGGAGGGCAGTTCTTC
-,-,13,TRBV7-9,TRBJ1-3,CAGRASSGNTIYF,TGTGCCGGAAGAGCGAGCTCTGGAAACACCATATATTTT
-,-,12,TRBV28,TRBJ1-2,CASSFSNYGYTF,TGTGCCAGCAGTTTTTCAAACTATGGCTACACCTTC
-,-,16,TRBV9,TRBJ1-4,CASSVAAGDLGEKLFF,TGTGCCAGCAGCGTAGCCGCGGGGGACTTGGGGGAAAAACTGTTTTTT
-,-,13,TRBV28,TRBJ2-7,CASSKGNAYEQYF,TGTGCCAGCAGTAAGGGGAATGCCTACGAGCAGTACTTC
-,-,15,TRBV29-1,TRBJ2-2,CSVEVRVAGTGELFF,TGCAGCGTTGAAGTCAGGGTGGCTGGCACCGGGGAGCTGTTTTTT
-,-,15,TRBV6-5,TRBJ2-5,CASSYSVSLEETQYF,TGTGCCAGCAGTTACTCGGTCAGCCTAGAGGAGACCCAGTACTTC
-,-,13,TRBV29-1,TRBJ2-7,CSVGVGQGYEQYF,TGCAGCGTGGGGGTGGGGCAGGGTTACGAGCAGTACTTC
-,-,13,TRBV7-2,TRBJ2-7,CASSLDREGQGYF,TGTGCCAGCAGCTTAGATCGAGAGGGACAAGGGTACTTC
-,-,12,TRBV7-9,TRBJ2-7,CASSKSGYEQYF,TGTGCCAGCAGCAAGAGCGGGTACGAGCAGTACTTC
-,-,15,TRBV6-1,TRBJ2-7,CASSLDRLSSYEQYF,TGTGCCAGCAGCCTCGACAGGTTATCCTCCTACGAGCAGTACTTC
TRBD1,-,14,TRBV6-6,TRBJ2-5,CASRLRDSQETQYF,TGTGCCAGCAGACTGAGGGACAGCCAAGAGACCCAGTACTTC
-,-,13,TRBV27,TRBJ2-1,CASSFPTGGPHIF,TGTGCCAGCAGTTTCCCTACCGGGGGCCCTCATATCTTC
TRBD1,once,15,TRBV11-2,TRBJ2-7,CASSFPSQGAYEQYF,TGTGCCAGCAGCTTCCCTTCGCAGGGGGCGTACGAGCAGTACTTC
TRBD2,medium-sized,15,TRBV9,TRBJ2-7,CASSVDGLAGAEQYF,TGTGCCAGCAGCGTGGACGGACTAGCGGGAGCCGAGCAGTACTTC
TRBD2,-,15,TRBV11-2,TRBJ2-1,CASSYTAGGYNEQFF,TGTGCCAGCAGCTATACAGCGGGAGGGTACAATGAGCAGTTCTTC
-,few,14,TRBV7-8,TRBJ1-2,CASSPQTAIYGYTF,TGTGCCAGCAGCCCACAAACAGCGATCTATGGCTACACCTTC
-,-,13,TRBV2,TRBJ1-4,CASIRGTNEKLFF,TGTGCCAGCATAAGAGGCACTAATGAAAAACTGTTTTTT
-,once,18,TRBV4-1,TRBJ2-2,CASSQGGTLVSGSGELFF,TGCGCCAGCAGCCAAGGGGGGACTCTGGTCTCCGGTTCGGGGGAGCTGTTTTTT
-,-,16,TRBV7-3,TRBJ2-2,CASSLRQFANTGELFF,TGTGCCAGCAGCTTAAGACAGTTCGCGAACACCGGGGAGCTGTTTTTT
-,-,14,TRBV18,TRBJ1-4,CASSPSGTNEKLFF,TGTGCCAGCTCACCTTCGGGGACTAATGAAAAACTGTTTTTT
TRBD2,-,15,TRBV27,TRBJ2-3,CASSSSGRGRDTQYF,TGTGCCAGCAGTTCTAGCGGGAGGGGAAGAGATACGCAGTATTTT